This T cell receptor (beta chain) came from a study of neurological immune-mediated disorders. TCRdb reanalysed the 5' RACE reads using MiXCR and keeps one entry per CDR3 protein. In the table there are fewer than 30,000 distinct CDR3 sequences, about 13% of which are singletons. Trimming shortened V by 1 base and J by 8 bases, and 6 bases separated the two germline ends. The CDR3 has 12 residues. Germline assignment: CDR1 DFQATT and CDR2 SNEGSKA (reference sequence). This clonotype was picked up many times. The sample consisted of PBMCs. This sequence joins TRBV20-1 and TRBJ1-6; no clear D gene. The receptor comes from a woman aged 55-69 years with HTLV-1-associated myelopathy (HAM/TSP). This chain's CDR3 is CSARGSDSPLHF. The CDR3 nucleotides are TGCAGTGCTAGAGGGTCCGATTCACCCCTCCACTTT.